A single sample gave rise to the 7 T cell receptor beta chains below, sequenced in a study of cytomegalovirus exposure and HLA in healthy donors. PCR amplification relied on 60 Vbeta primers (plus 13 Jbeta primers). Repertoires were generated with immunoSEQ multiplex PCR, while TCRdb's copy carries only in-frame clones and drops some. This table has 100,000 to 150,000 clones, around 77% appearing once. Sequenced: PBMCs. These receptors were obtained from a woman between 40 and 50 years old in good health and CMV-seropositive.

This clone is a singleton in its sample. Germline and junction disagree at one end, which may indicate a read error. The chain is built from TRBV30 and TRBJ1-1, with 8 positions matching TRBD1. The CDR3 spans 13 residues. The germline V gene encodes CDR1 GTSNPN and CDR2 SVGIG (reference sequence). CDR3 DNA: TGTGCCTTTGCCCCCCAGGGGGCTTTTCCCAATCAATTT. This encodes CAFAPQGAFPNQF.

The gene calls are TRBV5-1 and TRBJ2-3; TRBD2 matches at 8 bases. This CDR3 spans 14 amino acids. V was pared by 3 bases and J by 4 bases, with 4 bases of the junction left unmatched. Germline lookup yields CDR1 SGHRS and CDR2 YFSETQ. CDR3 coding DNA: TGCGCCAGCAGCTCAGGGACTAGTGCAGATACGCAGTATTTT. Encoded protein: CASSSGTSADTQYF.

This sequence joins TRBV6-1 and TRBJ1-5, with TRBD1 matching over 8 bases. The CDR3 extends over 15 amino acids. Germline loops: CDR1 MNHNS, CDR2 SASEGT. J lost 6 bases, V lost 5 bases, and 9 bases had no gene match. CDR3 bases: TGTGCCAGCAGTTTAAGGACAGGGCCCGGTCAGCCCCAGCATTTT. This translates into CASSLRTGPGQPQHF.

J is TRBJ1-2 and V is TRBV2; no firm D call. The length of the CDR3 is 13 residues. With 1 base removed from V and 5 bases from J, the gap between germline ends came to 8 bases. Germline V CDR1 and CDR2: SNHLY, FYNNEI. The DNA for the CDR3 is TGTGCCAGCAGTGAAGGTCGGAGGTATGGCTACACCTTC. Protein: CASSEGRRYGYTF.

The chain couples TRBV7-9 to TRBJ2-3; D call uncertain. The CDR3 has 14 residues. The ends were cut back, 1 base at V and 2 bases at J, with 7 bases in the middle. CDR1 and CDR2 (germline): SEHNR, FQNEAQ (reference sequence). The CDR3 region is CASSLGANTDTQYF. The CDR3, as DNA: TGTGCCAGCAGCTTAGGGGCCAACACAGATACGCAGTATTTT.

The V gene is TRBV29-1, the J gene TRBJ2-7; no definite D call. The V end was cut by 5 bases, the J end by 4 bases, with 9 bases between. CDR3 length: 11 amino acids. CDR1 and CDR2 from the germline V gene are SQVTM and ANQGSEA. CDR3 in DNA: TGCAGCGTTTTCGACGGGTACGAGCAGTACTTC. Protein sequence: CSVFDGYEQYF.

J is TRBJ1-2 and V is TRBV27; maybe TRBD1 (5 bases). Germline V gives CDR1 MNHEY, CDR2 SMNVEV (reference sequence). The CDR3 length is 16 residues. V lost 6 bases, J lost 5 bases, and 22 bases lay in between. The CDR3 nucleotides are TGTGCCAGCAGCCTTCTTTCAGGGTATGATAGATATGGCTACACCTTC. It encodes CASSLLSGYDRYGYTF.